This record looks at one T cell receptor (beta chain) sequence and its context. Its target antigen remains unknown. No per-base quality is available; no much larger clone lies one base away. This sample is drawn from a study of T cell responses to AZD1222 COVID-19 vaccine (dated by TCRdb to the early 2020s). Notes on the research overall: A total of about 240 trial participants underwent TCR sequencing, of whom some 210 received two doses of AZD1222 and about 26 received two doses of the MenACWY control vaccine. Enrollment into the trials was organized by age into subgroups of 18-55, 56-69 and 70-plus years, and those subgroups contained roughly 150, 30 and 60 TCR-sequenced participants, respectively. Overall results and qualifications from the work: Because no samples from the day 14 peak response were available, repertoires could be characterized only after the peak T cell response. Epitopes outside the regions mutated in the B.1.351 and B.1.1.7 variants were reportedly recognized by nearly half of the unique spike-specific TCRs. A significant rise in spike-specific TCR breadth and depth was observed after two AZD1222 doses relative to day 0 and relative to MenACWY recipients. The whole spike protein was spanned by vaccine-associated CD4 TCRs, and dominant responses were seen in regions 160-218 and 743-854. Most participants were white British and females outnumbered males, and the authors suggested that clonal diversity may have been underestimated. The 56-69-year group was small, and its depth increase did not reach significance, likely because of low power. Conclusions about previously exposed vaccinees are limited because only a handful of AZD1222 recipients were SARS-CoV-2 seropositive at baseline.

What this sample's time point label stands for: about 28 days (+/-7) after the second vaccine dose. AZD1222 recipients whose second dose came at about 4 weeks and those whose second dose came at about 12 weeks were combined into one group, since spike-specific TCR depth and breadth did not differ between the two schedules. Vaccinee samples were obtained from the UK trials COV001 and COV002, which included a single-blind randomized controlled phase 2/3 trial of AZD1222 (ChAdOx1 nCoV-19) in healthy adults. For TCRbeta chain sequencing, PBMC samples from trial participants were taken at day 0 and at day 28 after the second dose. Reading the germline V gene gives CDR1 SGHNT and CDR2 YENEEA. V sheds 5 bases and J sheds 8 bases, leaving 16 bases between their ends. The CDR3, cysteine through phenylalanine, is 14 amino acids long. The DNA shown is the 42-base CDR3, in frame from base 1. The CDR3 regions of human TCRbeta chains were subjected to immunosequencing. In the authors' own workflow: TCRs in the repertoires were compared against a reference library of SARS-CoV-2-specific TCRs that had been generated with the MIRA antigen-specificity platform. Breadth meant the fraction of unique TCRs that were SARS-CoV-2-associated, whereas depth meant the fraction of total T cells that were SARS-CoV-2-associated. Using the MIRA data, each spike-specific TCR was mapped to the spike region that the TCR reacts to and placed in a CD4 or CD8 class. Log10-transformed breadth and depth values were compared by one-way ANOVA with Sidak's multiple comparisons tests. The table comes from immuneACCESS by way of TCRdb, which keeps in-frame sequences with V and J called. Part of the clones is missing from these tables; in studies checked, under half for an unresolved V gene and the rest for unknown reasons. V and J calls and clone size come straight from that table; D and trimming were deduced from the DNA. This sample comprises around 150,000 clones, 90% to 95% of them detected only once. 4.5% to 5.5% of the sample rests with the top ten.

This TCR was sampled from an adult who received the AZD1222 COVID-19 vaccine. Recombination linked TRBV11-3 to TRBJ2-1; TRBD2 could be the D gene, as 6 bases match. This material consisted of peripheral blood, taken 28 days after the second AZD1222 dose. For the CDR3, the sequence is CASSPNGRDYEQFF. The DNA sequence follows: TGTGCCAGCAGCCCTAATGGGCGGGATTATGAGCAGTTCTTC.